A single sample gave rise to the 6 T cell receptor beta chains below, sequenced in a study of blood T cell repertoires in COVID-19 (dated by TCRdb to the early 2020s). The library was made by the immunoSEQ multiplex PCR assay. TCRdb's version of the immuneACCESS table is confined to in-frame rearrangements and falls short of the full clone set. An unresolved V gene accounts for under half of the shortfall where checked; the remainder is of unknown origin. For this sample there are around 190,000 clones; roughly 75% appear just once. Clones ranked in the top ten supply around 7% of the sample. The sample was peripheral blood. These receptors came from a man aged 65-85 years with active or convalescent COVID-19.

V usage is TRBV9 and J usage is TRBJ2-7, with a possible D match to TRBD1 (5 bases). CDR3 size: 15 residues. Germline V gene lookup returns CDR1 SGDLS and CDR2 YYNGEE. V gave up 0 bases and J gave up 5 bases, with 15 bases separating them. The CDR3 is CASSVGWGDRDEQYF. The CDR3, as DNA: TGTGCCAGCAGCGTAGGGTGGGGCGATAGGGACGAGCAGTACTTC.

The J gene is TRBJ1-2, the V gene TRBV30, with D hard to call. Deletions cut 5 bases from V and 3 bases from J, with 22 bases between. From germline, CDR1 is GTSNPN and CDR2 SVGIG (reference sequence). The CDR3 is 16 amino acids. CDR3 region: CAWDRSNPGYHYGYTF. CDR3 nucleotide sequence: TGTGCCTGGGACCGCTCAAATCCGGGTTATCACTATGGCTACACCTTC. Combining the CDR3 with reference TRBV30 and TRBJ1-2 gives the whole variable domain SQTIHQWPATLVQPVGSPLSLECTVEGTSNPNLYWYRQAAGRGLQLLFYSVGIGQISSEVPQNLSASRPQDRQFILSSKKLLLSDSGFYLCAWDRSNPGYHYGYTFGSGTRLTVV.

CDR3 bases: TGTGCCAGCAGCCTAGGGACTTCTCCCTACGAGCAGTACTTC. Translation: CASSLGTSPYEQYF. The rearrangement uses TRBV28 and TRBJ2-7; perhaps TRBD2 as D (6 bases). V lost 6 bases and J lost 2, with 14 bases in between. The CDR3 extends over 14 amino acids. Looked up from germline, CDR1 is MDHEN and CDR2 is SYDVKM. The full variable domain, its missing parts supplied by reference TRBV28 and TRBJ2-7, is DVKVTQSSRYLVKRTGEKVFLECVQDMDHENMFWYRQDPGLGLRLIYFSYDVKMKEKGDIPEGYSVSREKKERFSLILESASTNQTSMYLCASSLGTSPYEQYFGPGTRLTVT.

The V call is TRBV28, the J call TRBJ2-7; possible D gene TRBD2, 6 bases. The CDR3 length is 13 residues. The V and J ends lost 7 bases and 1 base respectively, with 11 bases between them. Germline CDR1 and CDR2: MDHEN and SYDVKM. The CDR3 sequence: CASTRSGSYEQYF. Written as DNA, the CDR3 is TGTGCCAGCACCCGTAGCGGATCCTACGAGCAGTACTTC.

The genes are TRBV7-9 and TRBJ1-1, with D hard to call. The V end lost 1 base, the J end lost 1 base, and 7 bases lay between the germline ends. Germline V gives CDR1 SEHNR, CDR2 FQNEAQ (reference sequence). The CDR3 is made up of 14 amino acids. Written as DNA, the CDR3 is TGTGCCAGCAGCTTAGTCCGGGGGAACACTGAAGCTTTCTTT. It translates to CASSLVRGNTEAFF. Looking up the rest from reference TRBV7-9 and TRBJ1-1 gives the full variable domain: DTGVSQNPRHKITKRGQNVTFRCDPISEHNRLYWYRQTLGQGPEFLTYFQNEAQLEKSRLLSDRFSAERPKGSFSTLEIQRTEQGDSAMYLCASSLVRGNTEAFFGQGTRLTVV.

The rearrangement joins TRBV6-5 to TRBJ1-1, with 7 nucleotides matching TRBD1. The CDR3 spans 14 residues. Losses at the gene ends were 5 bases for V and 10 bases for J; bases not matched to a gene: 13. Germline V gene lookup returns CDR1 MNHEY and CDR2 SVGAGI. DNA for the CDR3: TGTGCCAGCAGTACGCGGGGCCAGGGGGACGGAGCTTTCTTT. Its protein is CASSTRGQGDGAFF.